Listed below are T cell receptor beta chains from one sample, sequenced in a study of identical twins. TCRdb reprocessed the 5' RACE reads via MiXCR and lists one record per CDR3 protein. The repertoire holds about 900,000 distinct CDR3 sequences, with around an eighth as singletons. This sample was also put to use in a study of yellow fever vaccine responses in identical twins.

The sample consisted of PBMCs. These receptors were collected from a woman aged 18 to 35 in good health. CDR3s include the opening cysteine and the closing phenylalanine or tryptophan. A D gene is named only where the DNA matches it firmly. Where a row states a size, it is once, few, many or the class of an expanded clone; other rows omit it.

-	TRBD2	TRBV7-3	TRBJ2-7	TGTGCCAGCAGAGTGTCGGGAGGGAGCGGCTACGAGCAGTACTTC	CASRVSGGSGYEQYF
few	TRBD1	TRBV7-8	TRBJ2-3	TGTGCCAGCAGCTTAGAGAGACAGGGGGCGGGTACGCAGTATTTT	CASSLERQGAGTQYF
-	-	TRBV6-1	TRBJ2-1	TGTGCCAGCAGTGAAGGCCCTAGCAGAAACAATGAGCAGTTCTTC	CASSEGPSRNNEQFF
few	TRBD2	TRBV28	TRBJ2-1	TGTGCCAGCAGTATAATGACTAGCGGCTCCTACAATGAGCAGTTCTTC	CASSIMTSGSYNEQFF
-	-	TRBV7-9	TRBJ2-5	TGTGCCAGCAGCTCCTCGGGAGATGGGACCCAGTACTTC	CASSSSGDGTQYF
-	TRBD2	TRBV25-1	TRBJ2-3	TGTGCCAGCAGTGAATATCAACCGGGACTAGCGACAGTTACGCAGTATTTT	CASSEYQPGLATVTQYF
many	-	TRBV5-5	TRBJ1-4	TGTGCCAGCAGCTTGGACAGGTGGGATGAAAAACTGTTTTTT	CASSLDRWDEKLFF
-	-	TRBV5-1	TRBJ2-5	TGCGCCAGCAGCTCTGGGACAAACCAAGAGACCCAGTACTTC	CASSSGTNQETQYF
-	-	TRBV6-1	TRBJ2-2	TGTGCCAGCAGTATTAGCGGGAACACCGGGGAGCTGTTTTTT	CASSISGNTGELFF
-	-	TRBV7-9	TRBJ2-5	TGTGCCAGCAGCGTCGACAGGCCGTCGGAGACCCAGTACTTC	CASSVDRPSETQYF
many	-	TRBV29-1	TRBJ2-1	TGCAGCGTTGAAACGGCAGGGGATAATGAGCAGTTCTTC	CSVETAGDNEQFF
-	-	TRBV3-1	TRBJ2-3	TGTGCCAGCAGCCAAGATGAGTGGACAGCGGCGGGGACAGATACGCAGTATTTT	CASSQDEWTAAGTDTQYF
-	-	TRBV5-1	TRBJ1-3	TGCGCCAGCAGCTTGGTTCCTGGGTTCACCATATATTTT	CASSLVPGFTIYF
-	-	TRBV19	TRBJ2-1	TGTGCCAGTAGTATGAGTAGCGGACGCTCCTACAATGAGCAGTTCTTC	CASSMSSGRSYNEQFF
few	-	TRBV12-3/TRBV12-4	TRBJ1-5	TGTGCCAGCAGTTTTGGTCAGTCTTGGATGAGGCCCCAGCATTTT	CASSFGQSWMRPQHF
-	-	TRBV4-2	TRBJ2-7	TGTGCCAGCAGCCAACCCCTCACGGGAGACTCCTACGAGCAGTACTTC	CASSQPLTGDSYEQYF
few	TRBD2	TRBV11-3	TRBJ2-2	TGTGCCAGCAGCAAGCGGGAGGGCCGTCTCACCGGGGAGCTGTTTTTT	CASSKREGRLTGELFF
-	TRBD1	TRBV28	TRBJ2-7	TGTGCCAGCAGCAGACAGGGGATGTACGAGCAGTACTTC	CASSRQGMYEQYF
few	TRBD2	TRBV5-5	TRBJ2-7	TGTGCCAGCAGCTTCGGGCTCAGCGGGAGTGTCTACGAGCAGTACTTC	CASSFGLSGSVYEQYF
few	-	TRBV29-1	TRBJ1-1	TGCAGCGTTGTAGGTGGAGGGGGAATCACTGAAGCTTTCTTT	CSVVGGGGITEAFF
many	TRBD2	TRBV6-5	TRBJ2-5	TGTGCCAGCAGTTACTCCCGGGGACTAGTAGGAGAGACCCAGTACTTC	CASSYSRGLVGETQYF
few	-	TRBV29-1	TRBJ1-1	TGCAGCGCTTCAGGGGAGGGGACTGAAGCTTTCTTT	CSASGEGTEAFF
-	-	TRBV3-1	TRBJ1-1	TGTGCCAGCAGCCAAGATTCCGGGGGTAGCACTGAAGCTTTCTTT	CASSQDSGGSTEAFF
few	TRBD1	TRBV20-1	TRBJ2-1	TGCAGTGCTAGAGGGCGGACAGGGGGGATGATCGGGCAGTTCTTC	CSARGRTGGMIGQFF
-	-	TRBV5-1	TRBJ1-1	TGCGCCAGCAGGACCGGACAGACTGAAGCTTTCTTT	CASRTGQTEAFF
-	-	TRBV27	TRBJ1-2	TGTGCCAGCAGGGTTGCAGGGGTTAACTATGGCTACACCTTC	CASRVAGVNYGYTF
few	-	TRBV7-9	TRBJ2-1	TGTGCCAGCAGTCCGCCTTCCCCGTCAGCGTACAATGAGCAGTTCTTC	CASSPPSPSAYNEQFF
few	TRBD2	TRBV7-8	TRBJ2-2	TGTGCCAGCAGCTTACGAGAGGGAGGGGGGGAGCTGTTTTTT	CASSLREGGGELFF
-	-	TRBV3-1	TRBJ2-4	TGTGCCAGCAGCCACGGGACTTTCAAAAACATTCAGTACTTC	CASSHGTFKNIQYF
few	-	TRBV7-9	TRBJ2-3	TGTGCCAGCAGCTTTTCATACGGACTCCTCACAGATACGCAGTATTTT	CASSFSYGLLTDTQYF
-	-	TRBV2	TRBJ2-3	TGTGCCTTCTGTTTGTGGCAGGGAGAGATGTCTAGCACAGATACGCAGTATTTT	CAFCLWQGEMSSTDTQYF
many	-	TRBV12-3/TRBV12-4	TRBJ1-5	TGTGCCAGCAGTTTGAAAGGGGATGGTCAGCCCCAGCATTTT	CASSLKGDGQPQHF
-	TRBD1	TRBV20-1	TRBJ2-1	TGCAGTGCGACTAGGGTCCCGGGACAGGGGGCGAGCTCCTACAATGAGCAGTTCTTC	CSATRVPGQGASSYNEQFF
few	-	TRBV10-2	TRBJ1-1	TGCGCCAGCAGGGGGATGCCGGGGAGCACTGAAGCTTTCTTT	CASRGMPGSTEAFF
-	TRBD2	TRBV18	TRBJ2-7	TGTGCCAGCTCACCGGTAGCGGGAGTTGGGGAGCAGTACTTC	CASSPVAGVGEQYF
-	-	TRBV5-4	TRBJ1-1	TGTGCCAGCAGCTTTGACGGGACAAGGTCCACTGAAGCTTTCTTT	CASSFDGTRSTEAFF
-	-	TRBV14	TRBJ2-5	TGTGCCAGCAGCCAAGTTTCGGCAGAACGTTACGAGACCCAGTACTTC	CASSQVSAERYETQYF